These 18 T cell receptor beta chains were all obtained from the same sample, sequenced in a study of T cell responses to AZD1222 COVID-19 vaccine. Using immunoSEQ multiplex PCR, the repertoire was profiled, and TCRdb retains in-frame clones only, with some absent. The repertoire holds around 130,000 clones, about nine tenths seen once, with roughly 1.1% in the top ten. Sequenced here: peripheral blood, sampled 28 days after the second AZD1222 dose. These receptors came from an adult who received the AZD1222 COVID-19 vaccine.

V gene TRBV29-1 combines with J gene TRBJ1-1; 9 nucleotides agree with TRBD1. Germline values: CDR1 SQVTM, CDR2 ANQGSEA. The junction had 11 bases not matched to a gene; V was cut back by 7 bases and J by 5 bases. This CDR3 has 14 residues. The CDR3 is CSAGTGGSGTEAFF. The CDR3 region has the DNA TGCAGCGCGGGAACAGGGGGCTCGGGGACTGAAGCTTTCTTT.

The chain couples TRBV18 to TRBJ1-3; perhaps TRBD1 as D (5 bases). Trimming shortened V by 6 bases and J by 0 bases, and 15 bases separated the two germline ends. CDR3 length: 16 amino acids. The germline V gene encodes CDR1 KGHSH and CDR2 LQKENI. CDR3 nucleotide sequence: TGTGCCAGCTCCCTTGTAGGGGCTCTCTCTGGAAACACCATATATTTT. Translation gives CASSLVGALSGNTIYF.

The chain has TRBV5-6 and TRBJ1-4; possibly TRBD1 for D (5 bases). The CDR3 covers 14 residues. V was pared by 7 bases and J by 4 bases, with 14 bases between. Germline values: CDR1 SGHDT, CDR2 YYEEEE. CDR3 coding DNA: TGTGCCAGCGGGCCGGGACGGCGTAATGAAAAACTGTTTTTT. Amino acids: CASGPGRRNEKLFF.

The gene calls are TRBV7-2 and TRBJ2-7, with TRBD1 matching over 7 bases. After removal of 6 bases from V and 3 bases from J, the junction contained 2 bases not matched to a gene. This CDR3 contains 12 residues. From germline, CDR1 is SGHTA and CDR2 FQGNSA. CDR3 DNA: TGTGCCAGCAGGAGGGACAGCTACGAGCAGTACTTC. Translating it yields CASRRDSYEQYF.

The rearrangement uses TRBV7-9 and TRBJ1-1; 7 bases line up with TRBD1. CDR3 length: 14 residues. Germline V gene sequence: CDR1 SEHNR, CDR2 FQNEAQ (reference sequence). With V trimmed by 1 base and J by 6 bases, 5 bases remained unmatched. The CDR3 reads CASSLEGAGAEAFF. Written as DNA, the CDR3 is TGTGCCAGCAGCTTAGAGGGGGCAGGGGCTGAAGCTTTCTTT.

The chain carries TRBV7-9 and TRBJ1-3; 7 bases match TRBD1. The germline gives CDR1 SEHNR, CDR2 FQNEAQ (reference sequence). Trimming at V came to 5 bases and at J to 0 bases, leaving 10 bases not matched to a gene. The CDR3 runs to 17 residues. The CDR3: CASSPRTGTASGNTIYF. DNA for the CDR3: TGTGCCAGCAGCCCCCGGACAGGTACGGCCTCTGGAAACACCATATATTTT. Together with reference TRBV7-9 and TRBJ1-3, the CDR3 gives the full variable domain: DTGVSQNPRHKITKRGQNVTFRCDPISEHNRLYWYRQTLGQGPEFLTYFQNEAQLEKSRLLSDRFSAERPKGSFSTLEIQRTEQGDSAMYLCASSPRTGTASGNTIYFGEGSWLTVV.

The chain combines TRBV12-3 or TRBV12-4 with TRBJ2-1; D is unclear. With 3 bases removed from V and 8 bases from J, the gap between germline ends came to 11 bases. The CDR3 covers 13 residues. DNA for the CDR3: TGTGCCAGCAGTTTGCAGATCAAGGATGAGCAGTTCTTC. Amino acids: CASSLQIKDEQFF.

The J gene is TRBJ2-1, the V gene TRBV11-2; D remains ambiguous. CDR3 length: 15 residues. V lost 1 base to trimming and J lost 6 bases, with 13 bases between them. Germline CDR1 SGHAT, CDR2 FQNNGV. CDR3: CASSLAVMSSNEQFF. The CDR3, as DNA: TGTGCCAGCAGCTTAGCAGTTATGTCTTCCAATGAGCAGTTCTTC.

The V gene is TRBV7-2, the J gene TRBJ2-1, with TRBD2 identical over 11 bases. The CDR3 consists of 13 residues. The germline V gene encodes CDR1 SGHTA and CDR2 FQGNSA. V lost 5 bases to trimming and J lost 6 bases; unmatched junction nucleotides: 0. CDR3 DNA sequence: TGTGCCAGCAGCACTAGCGGGAGCAATGAGCAGTTCTTC. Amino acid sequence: CASSTSGSNEQFF.

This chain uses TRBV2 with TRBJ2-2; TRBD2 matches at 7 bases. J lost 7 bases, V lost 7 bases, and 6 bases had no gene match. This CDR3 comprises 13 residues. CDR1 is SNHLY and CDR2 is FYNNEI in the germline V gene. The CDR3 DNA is TGTGCCAGCAATCCAGCGGGGAACGGGGAGCTGTTTTTT. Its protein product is CASNPAGNGELFF. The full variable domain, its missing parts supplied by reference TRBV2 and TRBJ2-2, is EPEVTQTPSHQVTQMGQEVILRCVPISNHLYFYWYRQILGQKVEFLVSFYNNEISEKSEIFDDQFSVERPDGSNFTLKIRSTKLEDSAMYFCASNPAGNGELFFGEGSRLTVL.

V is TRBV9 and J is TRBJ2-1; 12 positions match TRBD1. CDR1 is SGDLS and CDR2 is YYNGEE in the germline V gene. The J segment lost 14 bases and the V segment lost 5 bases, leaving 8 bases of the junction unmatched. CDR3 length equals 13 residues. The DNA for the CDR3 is TGTGCCAGCAGAGCCGGGACAGGGGGCCCGGAGTTCTTC. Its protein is CASRAGTGGPEFF.

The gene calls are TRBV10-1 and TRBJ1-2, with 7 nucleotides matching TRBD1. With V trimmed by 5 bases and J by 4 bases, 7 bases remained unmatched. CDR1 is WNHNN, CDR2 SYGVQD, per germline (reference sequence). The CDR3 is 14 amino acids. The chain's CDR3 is CASSRQGSVYGYTF. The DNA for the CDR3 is TGCGCCAGCAGTCGACAGGGCTCGGTCTATGGCTACACCTTC.

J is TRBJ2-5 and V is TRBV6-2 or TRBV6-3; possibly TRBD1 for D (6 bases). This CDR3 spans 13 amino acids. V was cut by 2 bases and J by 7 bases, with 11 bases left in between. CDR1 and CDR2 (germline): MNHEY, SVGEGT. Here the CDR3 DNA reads TGTGCCAGCAGTTACGGGGGCCGTTCGACCCAGTACTTC. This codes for CASSYGGRSTQYF.

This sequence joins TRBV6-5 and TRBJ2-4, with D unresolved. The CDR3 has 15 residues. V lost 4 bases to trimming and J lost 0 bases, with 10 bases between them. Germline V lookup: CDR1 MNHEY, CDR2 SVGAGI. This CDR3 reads CASSSLGGAKNIQYF. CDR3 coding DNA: TGTGCCAGCAGTTCACTCGGTGGAGCCAAAAACATTCAGTACTTC.

CDR3 residues: CASSGLAGGNEQFF. CDR3 bases: TGCGCCAGCAGCGGGTTAGCGGGAGGGAATGAGCAGTTCTTC. The genes are TRBV5-1 and TRBJ2-1; the match to TRBD2 covers 11 bases. The CDR3 totals 14 residues. With 4 bases clipped from V and 7 bases from J, the junction kept 4 bases outside the gene matches. Germline V gene data show CDR1 as SGHRS and CDR2 as YFSETQ.

The CDR3 sequence: CAWSVEQETQYF. The DNA of the CDR3 is TGTGCCTGGAGTGTAGAGCAAGAGACCCAGTACTTC. The chain has TRBV30 and TRBJ2-5; D unresolved. CDR3 size: 12 residues. The V gene lost 0 bases and the J gene lost 2 bases, with 4 bases spanning the gap. Germline V lookup: CDR1 GTSNPN, CDR2 SVGIG (reference sequence).

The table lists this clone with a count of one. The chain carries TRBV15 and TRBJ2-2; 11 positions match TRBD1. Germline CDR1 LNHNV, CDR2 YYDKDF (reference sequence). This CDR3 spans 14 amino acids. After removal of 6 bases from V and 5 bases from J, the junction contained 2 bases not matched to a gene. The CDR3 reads CATRRDRGTGELFF. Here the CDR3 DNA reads TGTGCCACCAGGAGGGACAGGGGGACCGGGGAGCTGTTTTTT. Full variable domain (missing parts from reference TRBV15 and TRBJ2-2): DAMVIQNPRYQVTQFGKPVTLSCSQTLNHNVMYWYQQKSSQAPKLLFHYYDKDFNNEADTPDNFQSRRPNTSFCFLDIRSPGLGDTAMYLCATRRDRGTGELFFGEGSRLTVL.

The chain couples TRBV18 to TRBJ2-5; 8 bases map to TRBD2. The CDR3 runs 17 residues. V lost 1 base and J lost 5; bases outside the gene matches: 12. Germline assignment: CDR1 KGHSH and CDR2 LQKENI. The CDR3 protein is CASSPLGATREGETQYF. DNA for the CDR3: TGTGCCAGCTCACCACTCGGCGCGACCCGGGAGGGGGAGACCCAGTACTTC.